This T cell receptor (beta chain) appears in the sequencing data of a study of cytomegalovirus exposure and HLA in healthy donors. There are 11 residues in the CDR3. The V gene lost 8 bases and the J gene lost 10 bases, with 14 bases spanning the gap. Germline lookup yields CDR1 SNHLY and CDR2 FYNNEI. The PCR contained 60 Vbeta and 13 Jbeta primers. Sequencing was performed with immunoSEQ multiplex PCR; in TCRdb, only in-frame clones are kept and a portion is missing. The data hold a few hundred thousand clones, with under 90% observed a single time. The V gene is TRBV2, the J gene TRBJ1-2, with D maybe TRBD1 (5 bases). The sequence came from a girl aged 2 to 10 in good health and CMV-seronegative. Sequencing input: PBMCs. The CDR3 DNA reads TGTGCCAGCCCCGGGGGACGGACCTACACCTTC. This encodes CASPGGRTYTF.